The 17 T cell receptor beta chains reported below all come from one sample, sequenced in a study of blood T cell repertoires in COVID-19. Assay: immunoSEQ multiplex PCR; the TCRdb copy retains only in-frame clones and omits some. The table includes 200,000 to 300,000 clones, roughly 80% detected once. Sequenced sample: peripheral blood. All receptors derive from a woman aged 60-75 years with active or convalescent COVID-19.

This clone was picked up a small number of times. The chain combines TRBV4-1 with TRBJ2-2, with D unclear. The germline V and J ends were trimmed by 1 base and 4 bases, with 10 bases remaining between them. The germline gives CDR1 MGHRA, CDR2 YSYEKL. This CDR3 has 15 amino acids. The CDR3 bases are TGCGCCAGCAGCCAAGGTCCCAGGCGCACCGGGGAGCTGTTTTTT. Amino acid sequence: CASSQGPRRTGELFF.

The rearrangement uses TRBV3-1 (or the pseudogene TRBV3-2) and TRBJ2-3; D ambiguous. CDR3 length: 15 amino acids. The V and J ends lost 1 base and 0 bases respectively, with 8 bases between them. Per the germline V gene, CDR1 is LGHDT and CDR2 is YNNKEL (reference sequence). CDR3 nucleotides: TGTGCCAGCAGCCAAGGAGAGAGGAGCACAGATACGCAGTATTTT. Its translation: CASSQGERSTDTQYF.

Remarks on this clone: At the DNA level, this CDR3 is encoded by other sequences in the same sample as well. The J gene is TRBJ1-1, the V gene TRBV30; 10 nucleotides align to TRBD1. Germline CDR1 GTSNPN, CDR2 SVGIG (reference sequence). The CDR3 spans 13 residues. The trim removed 5 bases at V and 4 bases at J, leaving 4 bases unmatched. Written as DNA, the CDR3 is TGTGCCTGGTCCCGGACAGGGGGCACTGAAGCTTTCTTT. Residues: CAWSRTGGTEAFF.

This chain connects TRBV3-1 (or the pseudogene TRBV3-2) to TRBJ1-5; D ambiguous. V lost 2 bases and J 7 bases, leaving 9 bases between the germline ends. Looked up from germline, CDR1 is LGHDT and CDR2 is YNNKEL (reference sequence). The CDR3 sequence is 13 residues long. The CDR3 sequence is CASSQTKEQPQHF. The CDR3 nucleotides read TGTGCCAGCAGCCAAACTAAGGAGCAGCCCCAGCATTTT.

A remark on this clone: A single base separates this from a much larger clone, so it may be a read error. The J gene is TRBJ1-5, the V gene TRBV19, with D tentatively TRBD1 (5 bases). The V gene's germline CDR1 is LNHDA and CDR2 SQIVND (reference sequence). The CDR3 is made up of 14 amino acids. With 5 bases removed from V and 0 bases from J, the gap between germline ends came to 8 bases. As DNA, the CDR3 is TGTGCCAGTAGTTTCGACAGTAGCAATCAGCCCCAGCATTTT. It specifies CASSFDSSNQPQHF.

This clone was detected only once. The chain recombines TRBV14 with TRBJ2-3; D is possibly TRBD1 (9 bases). Germline values: CDR1 SGHDN, CDR2 FVKESK. The ends were cut back, 3 bases at V and 1 base at J, with 20 bases in the middle. This CDR3 region has 18 residues. The CDR3 loop is CASSHTGGVGRGTDTQYF. The CDR3 DNA is TGTGCCAGCAGCCACACAGGGGGCGTCGGGAGGGGCACAGATACGCAGTATTTT.

The genes are TRBV6-1 and TRBJ2-1; maybe TRBD2 (5 bases). CDR1 MNHNS and CDR2 SASEGT come from the germline V gene. V was pared by 7 bases and J by 0 bases, with 16 bases between. The CDR3 totals 16 residues. For the CDR3, the DNA is TGTGCCAGCAATGAGGCGGGCGCCTACTCCTACAATGAGCAGTTCTTC. Translation: CASNEAGAYSYNEQFF.

The gene calls are TRBV24-1 and TRBJ2-3, with D tentatively TRBD1 (5 bases). Trimming pared 1 base from V and 5 bases from J, leaving 6 bases between. The germline gives CDR1 KGHDR, CDR2 SFDVKD. The CDR3 contains 13 residues. Here the CDR3 DNA reads TGTGCCACCAGTGATTTAAGGGGAGATACGCAGTATTTT. Residues: CATSDLRGDTQYF.

The chain links TRBV3-1 (or the pseudogene TRBV3-2) to TRBJ1-1; unclear D gene. Trimming removed 2 bases at V and 9 bases at J, with 10 bases between. This CDR3 is built from 12 residues. Germline CDR1 and CDR2: LGHDT and YNNKEL (reference sequence). The CDR3 loop is CASSQIGVKAFF. CDR3 bases: TGTGCCAGCAGCCAAATCGGGGTTAAAGCTTTCTTT.

The V gene is TRBV7-9, the J gene TRBJ1-2; 8 bases map to TRBD1. There are 18 residues in the CDR3. V trimming: 5 bases; J trimming: 0 bases; junction bases outside the gene matches: 14. The germline V gene encodes CDR1 SEHNR and CDR2 FQNEAQ (reference sequence). The CDR3 sequence is CASSPNLDRGLANYGYTF. In nucleotides, the CDR3 is TGTGCCAGCAGCCCAAACCTCGACAGGGGCCTAGCTAACTATGGCTACACCTTC.

The rearrangement links TRBV2 to TRBJ1-4; possible D gene TRBD1, 6 bases. CDR3 length: 14 amino acids. Germline V CDR1 and CDR2: SNHLY, FYNNEI. Trimming took 5 bases from V and 5 from J, leaving 12 bases between them. CDR3 bases: TGTGCCAGCAGTCCCCTTGGACAGAATGAAAAACTGTTTTTT. As protein: CASSPLGQNEKLFF.

This clone has a single count. The CDR3 here is CASSQSRGSGYTF. CDR3 in DNA: TGTGCCAGCAGCCAGTCCCGGGGGTCCGGCTACACCTTC. The rearrangement uses TRBV7-9 and TRBJ1-2; perhaps TRBD1 as D (5 bases). CDR3 length equals 13 residues. Germline V CDR1 and CDR2: SEHNR, FQNEAQ (reference sequence). Trimming cost V 5 bases and J 8 bases, with 15 bases left between them.

The gene calls are TRBV5-1 and TRBJ1-1; D possibly corresponds to TRBD1 (6 bases). The CDR3 spans 17 residues. Trimming took 3 bases from V and 3 from J, leaving 21 bases between them. Germline V CDR1 and CDR2: SGHRS, YFSETQ. In DNA, the CDR3 is TGCGCCAGCAGCTCACCGCTCGAGGGGGGGCAGGACACTGAAGCTTTCTTT. It codes for CASSSPLEGGQDTEAFF.

This clone was counted a few times. The rearrangement links TRBV7-9 to TRBJ2-2; D perhaps matches TRBD1 (6 bases). The CDR3 has 15 amino acids. Germline V gives CDR1 SEHNR, CDR2 FQNEAQ (reference sequence). V lost 2 bases to trimming and J lost 4 bases, with 11 bases between them. The CDR3 loop is CASSLYGQTTGELFF. CDR3 nucleotides: TGTGCCAGCAGCTTATATGGACAGACCACCGGGGAGCTGTTTTTT.

V is TRBV30 and J is TRBJ1-2; D is undetermined. Trimming stripped 3 bases from V and 0 bases from J, with 8 bases between. The CDR3 runs to 13 residues. Germline V gene lookup returns CDR1 GTSNPN and CDR2 SVGIG (reference sequence). CDR3 protein: CAWSPYSNYGYTF. For the CDR3, the DNA is TGTGCCTGGAGCCCGTATTCTAACTATGGCTACACCTTC.

A single count supports this clone. The chain links TRBV5-6 to TRBJ1-4, with D possibly matching TRBD1 (5 bases). This CDR3 is built from 16 residues. Per the germline V gene, CDR1 is SGHDT and CDR2 is YYEEEE. V was cut by 4 bases and J by 3 bases, with 16 bases left in between. The CDR3 protein is CASSQLRARANEKLFF. DNA for the CDR3: TGTGCCAGCAGCCAATTACGGGCCAGGGCTAATGAAAAACTGTTTTTT.

Points on this clone: This same CDR3 is encoded by further DNA sequences in the sample. This rearrangement joins TRBV10-3 to TRBJ1-1, with D hard to call. CDR3 length: 13 amino acids. Looked up from germline, CDR1 is ENHRY and CDR2 is SYGVKD. The ends were cut back, 4 bases at V and 1 base at J, with 7 bases in the middle. This CDR3 is CAISAAGNTEAFF. Here the CDR3 DNA reads TGTGCCATCAGTGCGGCGGGGAACACTGAAGCTTTCTTT.